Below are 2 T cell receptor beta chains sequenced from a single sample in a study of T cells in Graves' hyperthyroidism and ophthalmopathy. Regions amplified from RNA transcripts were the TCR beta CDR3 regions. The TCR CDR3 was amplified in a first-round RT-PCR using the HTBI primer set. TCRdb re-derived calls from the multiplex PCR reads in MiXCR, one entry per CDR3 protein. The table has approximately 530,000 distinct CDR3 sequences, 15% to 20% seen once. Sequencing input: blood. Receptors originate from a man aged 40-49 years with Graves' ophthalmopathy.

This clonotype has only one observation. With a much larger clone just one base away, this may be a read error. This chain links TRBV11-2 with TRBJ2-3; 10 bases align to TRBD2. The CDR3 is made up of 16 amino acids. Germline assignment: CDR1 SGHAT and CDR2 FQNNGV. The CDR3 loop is CASSPLGLAVTDTRYF. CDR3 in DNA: TGTGCCAGCTCACCACTAGGACTAGCGGTCACAGATACGCGGTATTTT.

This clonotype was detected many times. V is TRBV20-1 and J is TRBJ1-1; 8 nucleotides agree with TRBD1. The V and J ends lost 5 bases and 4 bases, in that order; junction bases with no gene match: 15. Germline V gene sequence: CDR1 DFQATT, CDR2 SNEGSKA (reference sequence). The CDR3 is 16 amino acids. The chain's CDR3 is CSAPNSGQGIFTEAFF. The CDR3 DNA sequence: TGCAGTGCTCCTAACTCAGGACAGGGAATCTTCACTGAAGCTTTCTTT.